Below are 18 T cell receptor beta chains sequenced from a single sample in a study of T cells of healthy individuals. From the 5' RACE reads, TCRdb called clonotypes with MiXCR, one entry per CDR3 protein. Altogether 90,000 to 100,000 distinct CDR3 sequences are present, roughly 18% being singletons, with the ten largest covering more than 5.5%. The source of these receptors is a human donor in good health.

This clonotype was seen a handful of times. The V and J genes are TRBV14 and TRBJ1-5; D ambiguous. Germline V gene sequence: CDR1 SGHDN, CDR2 FVKESK. With 2 bases removed from V and 2 bases from J, the gap between germline ends came to 13 bases. This CDR3 comprises 16 residues. The CDR3 protein is CASSQNLRSRNQPQHF. CDR3 coding DNA: TGTGCCAGCAGCCAAAATTTGCGGAGCCGCAATCAGCCCCAGCATTTT.

This clonotype was seen at least ten times. The CDR3 region has the DNA TGCGCCAGCAGCCAGTTGTTGGACAGGACGAGCTCCTACGAGCAGTACTTC. Its translation: CASSQLLDRTSSYEQYF. The chain uses TRBV4-3 and TRBJ2-7, with 7 bases aligning to TRBD1. The CDR3 extends over 17 amino acids. The J segment lost 0 bases and the V segment lost 3 bases, leaving 11 bases of the junction unmatched. CDR1 and CDR2 (germline): LGHNA, YSLEER.

This clonotype has a count of ten or more. J is TRBJ2-1 and V is TRBV28, with 11 bases matching TRBD2. The CDR3 runs 20 residues. V was clipped by 7 bases and J by 8 bases; unmatched bases: 25. Looked up from germline, CDR1 is MDHEN and CDR2 is SYDVKM. In DNA, the CDR3 is TGTGCCAGCATCCAAAACGGCCTAGCGGGAGGAATTCGAAGTAGCGATGAGCAGTTCTTC. This gives the protein CASIQNGLAGGIRSSDEQFF.

In this sample, this clonotype turned up a few times. The chain uses TRBV9 and TRBJ1-3; 7 bases are a match to TRBD1. V shed 0 bases and J 8 bases; nucleotides not matched to a gene: 8. Germline lookup yields CDR1 SGDLS and CDR2 YYNGEE. This CDR3 contains 15 residues. The CDR3 nucleotides read TGTGCCAGCAGCGTAGCGGACAGCGGACAGGACACCATATATTTT. Translation gives CASSVADSGQDTIYF.

CDR3 sequence reads: CSAITTGAGAGELFF. CDR3 DNA: TGCAGTGCCATTACGACAGGGGCGGGCGCCGGGGAGCTGTTTTTT. The chain carries TRBV20-1 and TRBJ2-2; 8 bases agree with TRBD1. CDR1 is DFQATT, CDR2 SNEGSKA, per germline (reference sequence). V was clipped by 6 bases and J by 6 bases; unmatched bases: 12. The CDR3 covers 15 residues.

This clonotype was found a few times. The V and J genes are TRBV28 and TRBJ2-1; tentative D call: TRBD2 (5 bases). CDR1 and CDR2 (germline): MDHEN, SYDVKM. This CDR3 has 13 residues. V lost 6 bases and J 10 bases, leaving 16 bases between the germline ends. CDR3 residues: CASRDSFSREQFF. The CDR3 DNA follows: TGTGCCAGCAGGGACTCCTTCTCCCGGGAGCAGTTCTTC.

Details on this clonotype: One base away lies a much larger clone, so this may be a sequencing read error. This rearrangement joins TRBV29-1 to TRBJ1-3; D not certain. Germline CDR1 SQVTM, CDR2 ANQGSEA. The CDR3 covers 16 residues. In nucleotides, the CDR3 is TGCAGCGTTGCCACCTCGGGCAGTAGCTCTGGAAACGCCATATATTTT. This codes for CSVATSGSSSGNAIYF. The whole variable domain, filled in from reference TRBV29-1 and TRBJ1-3, reads SAVISQKPSRDICQRGTSLTIQCQVDSQVTMMFWYRQQPGQSLTLIATANQGSEATYESGFVIDKFPISRPNLTFSTLTVSNMSPEDSSIYLCSVATSGSSSGNAIYFGEGSWLTVV.

The V and J genes are TRBV27 and TRBJ2-5, with D tentatively TRBD1 (5 bases). Germline CDR1 is MNHEY and CDR2 is SMNVEV (reference sequence). V lost 2 bases, J lost 2 bases, and 9 bases lay in between. The CDR3 consists of 14 residues. The CDR3 nucleotides read TGTGCCAGCAGTTTACCAGGGCATCAAGAGACCCAGTACTTC. Its translation: CASSLPGHQETQYF.

This clonotype was seen ten or more times. V usage is TRBV5-8 and J usage is TRBJ2-5; D unresolved. V was shortened by 6 bases and J by 5 bases, with 17 bases between the two germline ends. Per the germline V gene, CDR1 is SGHTS and CDR2 is YDEGEE. The CDR3 covers 14 residues. CDR3 sequence: CASTQWMGRETQYF. The CDR3 DNA follows: TGTGCCAGCACCCAATGGATGGGTCGCGAGACCCAGTACTTC.

Many counts were recorded for this clonotype. The gene calls are TRBV7-8 and TRBJ1-2; 7 positions match TRBD1. Germline V gene data show CDR1 as SGHVS and CDR2 as FQNEAQ. Unmatched junction bases numbered 11, after V lost 5 bases and J lost 8 bases. This CDR3 is 14 amino acids long. CDR3 coding DNA: TGTGCCAGCAGCCCAGGGACAGCCGCTCGGGGCTACACCTTC. This translates into CASSPGTAARGYTF.

This clonotype was detected a few times. The CDR3 bases are TGTGCCAGCAGCTTAGTCTGGCTCCCAGCCAAAAACATTCAGTACTTC. Protein: CASSLVWLPAKNIQYF. This chain links TRBV7-2 with TRBJ2-4; D uncertain. With 1 base removed from V and 0 bases from J, the gap between germline ends came to 10 bases. Germline assignment: CDR1 SGHTA and CDR2 FQGNSA. The CDR3 is 16 amino acids. Combining the CDR3 with reference TRBV7-2 and TRBJ2-4 gives the whole variable domain GAGVSQSPSNKVTEKGKDVELRCDPISGHTALYWYRQSLGQGLEFLIYFQGNSAPDKSGLPSDRFSAERTGGSVSTLTIQRTQQEDSAVYLCASSLVWLPAKNIQYFGAGTRLSVL.

This chain joins TRBV6-6 and TRBJ2-1; 7 bases line up with TRBD1. J lost 8 bases, V lost 6 bases, and 7 bases had no gene match. The CDR3 has 13 residues. CDR1 and CDR2 from the germline V gene are MNHNY and SVGAGI (reference sequence). CDR3 sequence: CASSRQGVDEQFF. The CDR3 DNA follows: TGTGCCAGCAGCCGACAGGGTGTGGATGAGCAGTTCTTC.

This clonotype was counted a few times. This chain uses TRBV2 with TRBJ1-2; maybe TRBD1 (5 bases). V lost 6 bases to trimming and J lost 3 bases, with 11 bases between them. The CDR3 spans 13 residues. Germline CDR1 and CDR2: SNHLY and FYNNEI. CDR3 region: CASRQDPDYGYTF. CDR3 DNA: TGTGCCAGCAGACAGGACCCTGACTATGGCTACACCTTC.

This clonotype was seen a handful of times. This rearrangement joins TRBV20-1 to TRBJ2-5; D not resolved. This CDR3 has 13 amino acids. CDR1 is DFQATT, CDR2 SNEGSKA, per germline (reference sequence). With 0 bases removed from V and 5 bases from J, the gap between germline ends came to 10 bases. The CDR3 loop reads CSARDGRLETQYF. The DNA for the CDR3 is TGCAGTGCTAGAGACGGCAGGCTGGAGACCCAGTACTTC.

The chain combines TRBV7-6 with TRBJ1-4; a weak D match, TRBD1 (6 bases). In germline, CDR1 is SGHVS, CDR2 FNYEAQ. Trimming left V 5 bases short and J 0 bases short, with 16 bases between. This CDR3 spans 17 amino acids. Here the CDR3 DNA reads TGTGCCAGCAGCCCTCGGACAGCCGATCCAACTAATGAAAAACTGTTTTTT. Protein: CASSPRTADPTNEKLFF.

This sequence joins TRBV7-9 and TRBJ2-1; 7 bases agree with TRBD2. Trimming removed 5 bases from V and 10 bases from J; junction bases left unmatched: 8. Germline CDR1 reads SEHNR; CDR2 reads FQNEAQ (reference sequence). The CDR3 length is 13 residues. The CDR3 DNA is TGTGCCAGCAGCCCCTCGGGCGGGGGAGAGCAGTTCTTC. As protein: CASSPSGGGEQFF.

The chain couples TRBV21-1 to TRBJ2-4; no DNA check was done on the table's D call, TRBD2. TRBV21-1 is a listed pseudogene. The CDR3 consists of 15 residues. The CDR3 DNA follows: TGTGCCAGCAGCAAAACTAGCGGGAGTGGGGCCATTCAGTACTTC. It specifies CASSKTSGSGAIQYF.

This clonotype appeared a few times. This chain uses TRBV29-1 with TRBJ2-5; TRBD1 is a possible D gene (6 bases). The V end lost 8 bases, the J end lost 4 bases, and 17 bases lay between the germline ends. CDR3 length: 13 amino acids. The V gene's germline CDR1 is SQVTM and CDR2 ANQGSEA. As DNA, the CDR3 is TGCAGCCTAGGTACAGGGATCGGAGAGACCCAGTACTTC. This encodes CSLGTGIGETQYF.